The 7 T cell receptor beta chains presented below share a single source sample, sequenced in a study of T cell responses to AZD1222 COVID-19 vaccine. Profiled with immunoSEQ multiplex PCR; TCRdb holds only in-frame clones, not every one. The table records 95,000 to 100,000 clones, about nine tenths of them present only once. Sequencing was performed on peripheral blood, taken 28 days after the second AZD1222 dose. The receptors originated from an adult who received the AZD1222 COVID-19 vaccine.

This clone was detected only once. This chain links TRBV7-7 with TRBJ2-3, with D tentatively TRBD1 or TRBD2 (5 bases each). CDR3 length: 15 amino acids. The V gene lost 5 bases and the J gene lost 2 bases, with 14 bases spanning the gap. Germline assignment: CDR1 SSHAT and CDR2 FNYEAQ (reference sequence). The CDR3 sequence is CASSASGGYTDTQYF. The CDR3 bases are TGTGCCAGCAGCGCTAGTGGGGGTTACACAGATACGCAGTATTTT.

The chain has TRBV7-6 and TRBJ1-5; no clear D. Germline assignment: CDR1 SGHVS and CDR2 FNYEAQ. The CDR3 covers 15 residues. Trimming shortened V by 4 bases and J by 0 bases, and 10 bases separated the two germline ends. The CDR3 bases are TGTGCCAGCAGCTCCATAACGGGTAGCAATCAGCCCCAGCATTTT. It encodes CASSSITGSNQPQHF.

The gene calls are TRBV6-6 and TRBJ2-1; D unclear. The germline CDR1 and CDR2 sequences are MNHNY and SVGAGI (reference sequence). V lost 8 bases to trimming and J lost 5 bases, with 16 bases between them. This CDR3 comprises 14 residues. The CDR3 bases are TGTGCCAGCCGCGGTTACCGGCGCGACAATGAGCAGTTCTTC. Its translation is CASRGYRRDNEQFF.

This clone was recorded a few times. DNA for the CDR3: TGTGCCAGCAGTTACTCGTTAGGGGCAGAGGCCTACGAGCAGTACTTC. Translated: CASSYSLGAEAYEQYF. V usage is TRBV6-2 or TRBV6-3 and J usage is TRBJ2-7, with D perhaps matching TRBD1 (5 bases). The ends were cut back, 0 bases at V and 2 bases at J, with 14 bases in the middle. There are 16 residues in the CDR3. Germline V gene sequence: CDR1 MNHEY, CDR2 SVGEGT.

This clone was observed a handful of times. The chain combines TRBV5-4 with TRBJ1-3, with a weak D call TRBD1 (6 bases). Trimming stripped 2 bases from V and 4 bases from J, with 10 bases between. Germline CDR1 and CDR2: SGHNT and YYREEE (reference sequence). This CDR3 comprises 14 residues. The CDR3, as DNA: TGTGCCAGCAGCTTAGGGGGGACCGGAAACACCATATATTTT. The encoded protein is CASSLGGTGNTIYF. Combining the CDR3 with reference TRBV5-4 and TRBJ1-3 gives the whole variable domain ETGVTQSPTHLIKTRGQQVTLRCSSQSGHNTVSWYQQALGQGPQFIFQYYREEENGRGNFPPRFSGLQFPNYSSELNVNALELDDSALYLCASSLGGTGNTIYFGEGSWLTVV.

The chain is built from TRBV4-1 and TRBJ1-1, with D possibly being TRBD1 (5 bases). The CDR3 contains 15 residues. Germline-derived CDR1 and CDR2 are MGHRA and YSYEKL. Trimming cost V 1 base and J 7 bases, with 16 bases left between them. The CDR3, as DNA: TGCGCCAGCAGCCAAGCGGTTGGCGGGGCCGGTGAAGCTTTCTTT. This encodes CASSQAVGGAGEAFF.

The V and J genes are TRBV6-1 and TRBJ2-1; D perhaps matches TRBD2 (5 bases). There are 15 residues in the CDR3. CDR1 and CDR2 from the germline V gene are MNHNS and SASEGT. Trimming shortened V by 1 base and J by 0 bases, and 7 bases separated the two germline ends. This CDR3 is CASSEVGGSYNEQFF. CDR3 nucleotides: TGTGCCAGCAGTGAAGTCGGAGGCTCCTACAATGAGCAGTTCTTC.